The 8 T cell receptor beta chains below come from one sample, sequenced in a study of regulatory T cells in long-lasting Graves disease. iRepertoire HTBI primers and Arm-PCR of CDR3 regions built TCR beta libraries. TCRdb itself ran the multiplex PCR reads through MiXCR, one entry per CDR3 protein. The sample records under 450,000 distinct CDR3 sequences, 12% being singletons. Documented time point: newly diagnosed GD, antithyroid drugs for less than 3 months. With RNA extracted from PBMCs as input, the TCR library was made. These data were also reused for a study on T cells in Graves' hyperthyroidism and ophthalmopathy.

Sequenced material: peripheral blood mononuclear cells (PBMCs), taken at new diagnosis, from a patient treated with antithyroid drugs. All receptors come from a young woman with Graves disease.

Comments on this clonotype: Mismatch with germline at one junction end may stem from a read error. The chain recombines TRBV2 with TRBJ2-4; 7 nucleotides match TRBD1. Germline CDR1 SNHLY, CDR2 FYNNEI. The CDR3 consists of 13 residues. CDR3 coding DNA: TGTGCCAGCCGGGACAGTTTCAAAAACGTTCAGTACTTC. Residues: CASRDSFKNVQYF. The entire variable domain, with the rest obtained from reference TRBV2 and TRBJ2-4, is as follows: EPEVTQTPSHQVTQMGQEVILRCVPISNHLYFYWYRQILGQKVEFLVSFYNNEISEKSEIFDDQFSVERPDGSNFTLKIRSTKLEDSAMYFCASRDSFKNVQYFGAGTRLSVL.

The V gene is TRBV20-1, the J gene TRBJ2-4; D perhaps matches TRBD2 (5 bases). The CDR3 is 14 amino acids. Trimming took 0 bases from V and 8 from J, leaving 14 bases between them. Germline V CDR1 and CDR2: DFQATT, SNEGSKA (reference sequence). The CDR3 reads CSARDVAGADIQYF. The CDR3, as DNA: TGCAGTGCTAGAGATGTCGCAGGAGCGGACATTCAGTACTTC.

There are many counts of this clonotype. In DNA form, the CDR3 reads TGTGCCAGCACAACCTACAGGGGGCCCAACGAGCAGTACTTC. Residues: CASTTYRGPNEQYF. The J gene is TRBJ2-7, the V gene TRBV2; TRBD1 agrees at 9 bases. After removal of 7 bases from V and 5 bases from J, the junction contained 9 bases not matched to a gene. Per germline, CDR1 SNHLY and CDR2 FYNNEI. CDR3 length: 14 amino acids. Combining the CDR3 with reference TRBV2 and TRBJ2-7 gives the whole variable domain EPEVTQTPSHQVTQMGQEVILRCVPISNHLYFYWYRQILGQKVEFLVSFYNNEISEKSEIFDDQFSVERPDGSNFTLKIRSTKLEDSAMYFCASTTYRGPNEQYFGPGTRLTVT.

This clonotype has at least ten counts. CDR3 in DNA: TGCAGTGCTAGAGATCTCGGCGGGGTCCAAGAGACCCAGTACTTC. It translates to CSARDLGGVQETQYF. The chain links TRBV20-1 to TRBJ2-5, with D possibly TRBD2 on 6 matching bases. This CDR3 has 15 amino acids. Trimming removed 0 bases at V and 1 base at J, with 12 bases between. Germline lookup yields CDR1 DFQATT and CDR2 SNEGSKA (reference sequence).

J is TRBJ1-3 and V is TRBV28, with a tentative D call TRBD1 (6 bases). Trimming shortened V by 2 bases and J by 3 bases, and 11 bases separated the two germline ends. This CDR3 spans 15 amino acids. Looked up from germline, CDR1 is MDHEN and CDR2 is SYDVKM. CDR3 protein: CASSLTGQGGNTIYF. CDR3 nucleotide sequence: TGTGCCAGCAGTTTAACGGGACAAGGTGGAAACACCATATATTTT.

About this clonotype itself: This could be a read error, since a much larger clone is one nucleotide away. The missing conserved phenylalanine or tryptophan at the end of this CDR3 makes a read error likely. The gene calls are TRBV6-2 or TRBV6-3 and TRBJ2-3; 7 bases are shared with TRBD1. Germline CDR1 reads MNHEY; CDR2 reads SVGEGT. There are 15 residues in the CDR3. Trimming took 2 bases from V and 1 from J; bases not matched to a gene: 3. Here the CDR3 reads CASSYLGQGTDTQYL. The CDR3 bases are TGTGCCAGCAGTTACCTTGGACAGGGCACAGATACGCAGTATCTT.

This clonotype occurred many times. The chain joins TRBV12-3 or TRBV12-4 to TRBJ2-3; D unclear. Trimming took off 2 bases at V and 5 bases at J, with 14 bases between the two ends. This CDR3 spans 15 amino acids. The CDR3 sequence is CASSLQQNGVDTQYF. CDR3 nucleotide sequence: TGTGCCAGCAGTTTACAACAAAATGGGGTAGATACGCAGTATTTT.

This clonotype has at least ten counts. The CDR3 region is CASSFNYGSGSDTQYF. The DNA of the CDR3 is TGTGCCAGCAGTTTTAACTACGGGAGTGGATCAGATACGCAGTATTTT. The chain employs TRBV28 and TRBJ2-3; the D gene is possibly TRBD2 (6 bases). This CDR3 has 16 amino acids. Germline lookup yields CDR1 MDHEN and CDR2 SYDVKM. Trimming left V 3 bases short and J 4 bases short, with 17 bases between.